Listed here are 15 T cell receptor beta chains from one sample, sequenced in a study of T cell repertoires in cytomegalovirus infection. TCRdb called the reads again in MiXCR, with one record for every CDR3 protein. The top ten clones hold more than 20% of a sample with approximately 500,000 distinct CDR3 sequences, about 17% of them seen once. Source material: CD8+ T cells from PBMCs. The receptors were gathered from a human donor in good health (CMV status not recorded). Some clones in this sample may be carry-over from other donors' samples.

The table lists this clonotype with a count of one. No conserved phenylalanine or tryptophan is present at the end of the CDR3, so a read error is the likely explanation. The gene calls are TRBV7-3 and TRBJ2-5, with 10 bases identical to TRBD2. Losses at the gene ends were 2 bases for V and 5 bases for J; bases not matched to a gene: 14. In germline, CDR1 is SGHTA, CDR2 FQGTGA. This CDR3 is built from 18 residues. CDR3 sequence reads: CASSLPGPLAGVLETQYL. CDR3 DNA: TGTGCCAGCAGCTTACCGGGTCCGCTAGCGGGGGTTCTGGAGACCCAGTACTTA.

This clonotype was seen many times. This rearrangement joins TRBV28 to TRBJ2-5; the D is unclear. The CDR3 runs to 15 residues. Germline values: CDR1 MDHEN, CDR2 SYDVKM. The V end lost 6 bases, the J end lost 7 bases, and 21 bases lay between the germline ends. CDR3 nucleotides: TGTGCCAGCAGCTTAGCAGTCCCCCCCGAAGGGACCCAGTACTTC. Translation: CASSLAVPPEGTQYF.

In this sample, this clonotype turned up a few times. The J gene is TRBJ1-1, the V gene TRBV19, with 7 bases aligning to TRBD1. The CDR3 spans 14 residues. From germline, CDR1 is LNHDA and CDR2 SQIVND (reference sequence). The V and J ends lost 3 bases and 5 bases, in that order; junction bases with no gene match: 6. The CDR3 bases are TGTGCCAGTAGTATGAAGAGGGGGCGAACTGAAGCTTTCTTT. Protein product: CASSMKRGRTEAFF.

This rearrangement joins TRBV20-1 to TRBJ2-3; 7 bases line up with TRBD2. The ends lost 5 bases at V and 0 bases at J; junction bases unmatched: 11. Per germline, CDR1 DFQATT and CDR2 SNEGSKA (reference sequence). The CDR3 consists of 16 residues. The CDR3 region is CSAPSGGLASTDTQYF. In nucleotides, the CDR3 is TGCAGTGCTCCCTCGGGGGGTCTTGCTAGCACAGATACGCAGTATTTT.

This clonotype was picked up a small number of times. This chain uses TRBV5-6 with TRBJ1-3; the D gene is possibly TRBD1 (5 bases). Germline CDR1 SGHDT, CDR2 YYEEEE. V lost 0 bases, J lost 1 base, and 14 bases lay in between. This CDR3 spans 17 amino acids. For the CDR3, the DNA is TGTGCCAGCAGCTTGGTGAGGTCGAGGGGATCTGGAAACACCATATATTTT. Its translation is CASSLVRSRGSGNTIYF.

The chain uses TRBV5-1 and TRBJ2-1; 7 bases match TRBD2. The ends lost 4 bases at V and 4 bases at J; junction bases unmatched: 8. The CDR3 totals 15 residues. Germline V gene data show CDR1 as SGHRS and CDR2 as YFSETQ. The CDR3 DNA reads as TGCGCCAGCAGCGATATCGGGGAGGGGTACAATGAGCAGTTCTTC. Its protein product is CASSDIGEGYNEQFF.

At least ten counts were recorded for this clonotype. The chain couples TRBV6-2 or TRBV6-3 to TRBJ2-7; D ambiguous. V lost 1 base to trimming and J lost 1 base, with 5 bases between them. This CDR3 has 13 residues. The germline CDR1 and CDR2 sequences are MNHEY and SVGEGT. The CDR3 is CASSYWISYEQYF. CDR3 sequence (DNA): TGTGCCAGCAGTTACTGGATTTCCTACGAGCAGTACTTC.

This clonotype has more than one count but fewer than ten. The V and J genes are TRBV9 and TRBJ1-2, with D unclear. This CDR3 is 16 amino acids long. CDR1 is SGDLS and CDR2 is YYNGEE in the germline V gene. Between the trimmed V and J ends, which lost 0 bases and 1 base, there was a span of 13 bases. The CDR3 reads CASSVEAKPINYGYTF. The DNA of the CDR3 is TGTGCCAGCAGCGTAGAGGCTAAACCTATTAACTATGGCTACACCTTC.

The chain recombines TRBV27 with TRBJ2-1; the match to TRBD2 covers 8 bases. The CDR3 totals 14 residues. Germline V gene sequence: CDR1 MNHEY, CDR2 SMNVEV (reference sequence). The V gene end was trimmed by 11 bases and the J gene end by 4 bases; junction bases not matched to a gene: 10. CDR3 in DNA: TGTGCCTCTCAGGCGGGGGGACCTTACAATGAGCAGTTCTTC. The encoded protein is CASQAGGPYNEQFF.

To note about this clonotype: One base away lies a much larger clone, so this may be a sequencing read error. The chain recombines TRBV27 with TRBJ2-3; D may be TRBD2 (5 bases). V lost 6 bases, J lost 5 bases, and 9 bases lay in between. This CDR3 is built from 12 residues. Germline lookup yields CDR1 MNHEY and CDR2 SMNVEV (reference sequence). DNA of the CDR3: TGTGCCAGCAGCCGGGCGGGAGATACGCAGTATTTT. It specifies CASSRAGDTQYF.

Ten or more counts support this clonotype. In DNA form, the CDR3 reads TGTGCCAGCAGTGAAGGACAGGAAACCGGGGAGCTGTTTTTT. This encodes CASSEGQETGELFF. The genes are TRBV6-2 or TRBV6-3 and TRBJ2-2; TRBD1 agrees at 7 bases. The J segment lost 5 bases and the V segment lost 5 bases, leaving 5 bases of the junction unmatched. The CDR3 spans 14 residues. Germline CDR1 reads MNHEY; CDR2 reads SVGEGT.

The V gene is TRBV19, the J gene TRBJ1-4; D possibly corresponds to TRBD1 (6 bases). Trimming left V 6 bases short and J 5 bases short, with 22 bases between. The CDR3 has 17 residues. Germline loops: CDR1 LNHDA, CDR2 SQIVND (reference sequence). CDR3 DNA sequence: TGTGCCAGTAGCCCGTACAGGGAAGAACTCTCAAATGAAAAACTGTTTTTT. This encodes CASSPYREELSNEKLFF.

This clonotype has a count of ten or more. J is TRBJ2-5 and V is TRBV20-1, with 7 bases fitting TRBD1. Germline V CDR1 and CDR2: DFQATT, SNEGSKA (reference sequence). CDR3 length equals 17 residues. J lost 0 bases, V lost 5 bases, and 15 bases had no gene match. Written as DNA, the CDR3 is TGCAGTGCTCACGGGGACAGCGCTTGGGGGTACCAAGAGACCCAGTACTTC. Translated: CSAHGDSAWGYQETQYF.

The chain links TRBV10-3 to TRBJ2-1; 13 bases are a match to TRBD2. The CDR3 loop spans 15 amino acids. Trimming at V came to 6 bases and at J to 4 bases, leaving 3 bases not matched to a gene. Per the germline V gene, CDR1 is ENHRY and CDR2 is SYGVKD. The chain's CDR3 is CAIRGTSGDYNEQFF. For the CDR3, the DNA is TGTGCCATCAGGGGGACTAGCGGGGATTACAATGAGCAGTTCTTC.

In its sample, this clonotype was seen many times. V and J are TRBV4-2 and TRBJ2-7; D remains ambiguous. Germline-derived CDR1 and CDR2 are LGHNA and YNFKEQ. Trimming pared 1 base from V and 3 bases from J, leaving 10 bases between. The length of the CDR3 is 14 residues. DNA of the CDR3: TGTGCCAGCAGCCAAGTTGCTGCTAACTACGAGCAGTACTTC. Its translation: CASSQVAANYEQYF.